The entry below gives a single TCR beta chain sequence along with its context. These data come from a study of preoperative IRX-2 immunotherapy in early breast cancer. This CDR3 is 17 amino acids long. With V trimmed by 2 bases and J by 2 bases, 5 bases remained unmatched. Germline V gene data show CDR1 as MDHEN and CDR2 as SYDVKM. Produced via immunoSEQ multiplex PCR; TCRdb's table is partial and in-frame only. The sample carries tens of thousands of clones, about four fifths recorded once. Treatment defined: preoperative locoregional IRX-2 cytokine immunotherapy. Collection took place from a patient treated with IRX-2 immunotherapy. This rearrangement joins TRBV28 to TRBJ2-2; 10 bases agree with TRBD1. The TCR originated in a human donor with breast cancer. CDR3 loop: CASSLIWTGGNTGELFF. In DNA form, the CDR3 reads TGTGCCAGCAGTTTAATTTGGACAGGGGGAAACACCGGGGAGCTGTTTTTT. Supplemented by reference TRBV28 and TRBJ2-2, the full variable domain reads DVKVTQSSRYLVKRTGEKVFLECVQDMDHENMFWYRQDPGLGLRLIYFSYDVKMKEKGDIPEGYSVSREKKERFSLILESASTNQTSMYLCASSLIWTGGNTGELFFGEGSRLTVL.